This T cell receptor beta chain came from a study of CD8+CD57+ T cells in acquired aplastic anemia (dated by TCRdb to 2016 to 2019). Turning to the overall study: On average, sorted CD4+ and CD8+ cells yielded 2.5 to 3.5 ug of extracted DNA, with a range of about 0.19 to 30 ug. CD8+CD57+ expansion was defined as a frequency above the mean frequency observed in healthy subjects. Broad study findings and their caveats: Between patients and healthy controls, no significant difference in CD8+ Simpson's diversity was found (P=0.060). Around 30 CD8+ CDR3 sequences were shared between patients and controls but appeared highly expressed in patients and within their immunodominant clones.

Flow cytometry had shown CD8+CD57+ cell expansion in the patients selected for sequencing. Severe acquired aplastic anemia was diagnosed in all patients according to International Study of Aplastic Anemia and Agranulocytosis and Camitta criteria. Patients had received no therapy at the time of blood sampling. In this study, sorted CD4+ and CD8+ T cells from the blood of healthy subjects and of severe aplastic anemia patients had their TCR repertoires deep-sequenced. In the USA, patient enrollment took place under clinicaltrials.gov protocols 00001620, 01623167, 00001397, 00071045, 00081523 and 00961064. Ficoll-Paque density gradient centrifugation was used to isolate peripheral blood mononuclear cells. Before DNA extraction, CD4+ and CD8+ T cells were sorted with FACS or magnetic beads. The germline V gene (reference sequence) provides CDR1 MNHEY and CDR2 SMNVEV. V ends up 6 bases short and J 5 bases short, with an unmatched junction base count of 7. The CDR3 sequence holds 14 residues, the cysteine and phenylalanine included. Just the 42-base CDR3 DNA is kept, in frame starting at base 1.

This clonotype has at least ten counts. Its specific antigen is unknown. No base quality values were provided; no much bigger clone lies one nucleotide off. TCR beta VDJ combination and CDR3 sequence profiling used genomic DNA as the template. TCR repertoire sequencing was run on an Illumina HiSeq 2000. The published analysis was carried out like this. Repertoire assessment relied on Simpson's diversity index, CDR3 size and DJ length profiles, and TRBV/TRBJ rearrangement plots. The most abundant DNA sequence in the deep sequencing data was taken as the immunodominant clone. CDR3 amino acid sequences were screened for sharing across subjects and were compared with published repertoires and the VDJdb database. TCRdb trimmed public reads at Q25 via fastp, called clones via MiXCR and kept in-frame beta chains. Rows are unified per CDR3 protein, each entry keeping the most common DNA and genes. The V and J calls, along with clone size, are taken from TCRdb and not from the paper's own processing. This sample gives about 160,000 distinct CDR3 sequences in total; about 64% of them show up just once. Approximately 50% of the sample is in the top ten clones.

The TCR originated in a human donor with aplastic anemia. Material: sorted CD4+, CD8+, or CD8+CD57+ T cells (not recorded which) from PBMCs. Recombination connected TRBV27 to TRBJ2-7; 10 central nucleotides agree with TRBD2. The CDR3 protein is CASRLSGRRNEQYF. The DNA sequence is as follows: TGTGCCAGCAGACTTAGCGGGAGGAGGAACGAGCAGTACTTC.